Below are 5 T cell receptor beta chains sequenced from a single sample in a study of blood T cell repertoires in COVID-19 (dated by TCRdb to about 2020). The library was obtained by the immunoSEQ multiplex PCR assay. What TCRdb holds here is the immuneACCESS table cut down to in-frame rearrangements. Part of the clones is not present; checked against another copy, under half of the missing clones reflect an unresolved V gene, and the others are unexplained. This sample lists 250,000 to 300,000 clones; 81% were detected once. The ten largest clones represent about 3.2% of the sample. The specimen sequenced was peripheral blood. Receptors were obtained from a woman aged 60-75 years with active or convalescent COVID-19.

The chain employs TRBV7-2 and TRBJ1-2, with D possibly TRBD1 on 6 matching bases. Trimming removed 5 bases from V and 7 bases from J, with 17 bases in between. From germline, CDR1 is SGHTA and CDR2 FQGNSA. The CDR3 is made up of 14 amino acids. For the CDR3, the DNA is TGTGCCAGCAGCCCCGACTGGGACATCGGTGGCTACACCTTC. This encodes CASSPDWDIGGYTF. Variable domain in full (rest from reference TRBV7-2 and TRBJ1-2): GAGVSQSPSNKVTEKGKDVELRCDPISGHTALYWYRQSLGQGLEFLIYFQGNSAPDKSGLPSDRFSAERTGGSVSTLTIQRTQQEDSAVYLCASSPDWDIGGYTFGSGTRLTVV.

CDR3 protein: CASSLARGYGYTF. CDR3 bases: TGTGCCAGCAGTTTAGCGCGGGGCTATGGCTACACCTTC. The chain combines TRBV12-3 or TRBV12-4 with TRBJ1-2, with D unresolved. This CDR3 comprises 13 residues. Deletions cut 0 bases from V and 4 bases from J, with 6 bases between.

The rearrangement uses TRBV19 and TRBJ1-2; 7 nucleotides match TRBD1. This CDR3 has 15 residues. V gave up 5 bases and J gave up 6 bases; unmatched junction bases: 12. Looked up from germline, CDR1 is LNHDA and CDR2 is SQIVND (reference sequence). The CDR3 loop is CASSPLTGWADGYTF. In nucleotides, the CDR3 is TGTGCCAGTAGTCCCCTGACAGGGTGGGCGGATGGCTACACCTTC.

The chain employs TRBV27 and TRBJ2-7; the D gene is possibly TRBD1 (6 bases). Trimming shortened V by 5 bases and J by 2 bases, and 16 bases separated the two germline ends. CDR1 MNHEY and CDR2 SMNVEV come from the germline V gene (reference sequence). This CDR3 contains 15 residues. In DNA, the CDR3 is TGTGCCAGCAGTGTCACAGGGTCTGTTCCCTACGAGCAGTACTTC. Translation: CASSVTGSVPYEQYF.

V usage is TRBV30 and J usage is TRBJ1-6; TRBD1 aligns across 12 bases. The CDR3 runs to 14 residues. Per the germline V gene, CDR1 is GTSNPN and CDR2 is SVGIG (reference sequence). V was clipped by 3 bases and J by 10 bases; unmatched bases: 4. CDR3 sequence: CAWRGQGAGSPLHF. As DNA, the CDR3 is TGTGCCTGGAGGGGACAGGGGGCAGGCTCACCCCTCCACTTT.